This T cell receptor (beta chain) is drawn from a study of PD-1 blockade in classical Hodgkin lymphoma. Whole-study findings and limits: TCR diversity at baseline was reported to be reduced in newly diagnosed patients relative to healthy donors. Newly diagnosed and completely responding patients shared comparable baseline diversity.

Each of the patients experienced relapse following autologous stem cell transplantation, and their brentuximab vedotin exposure differed. A note on this clone: What it recognizes is unknown.

The V gene's germline CDR1 is LNHDA and CDR2 SQIVND (reference sequence). Germline trimming cut 1 base from V and 1 base from J; bases unmatched to any gene: 8. This CDR3 is built from 17 residues. The repertoire was sequenced with immunoSEQ multiplex PCR; TCRdb's copy has only in-frame clones and lacks some. The sample contains more than 25,000 clones, about two thirds of which appear only once. The V call is TRBV19, the J call TRBJ2-5; the match to TRBD2 covers 8 bases. The clonotype was recovered from a human donor with classical Hodgkin lymphoma. Source: peripheral blood mononuclear cells (PBMCs), taken before the second cycle of nivolumab. The CDR3 DNA sequence: TGTGCCAGTAGTATAGGGAAAAGCGGGGGCCTCCAAGAGACCCAGTACTTC. Translating it yields CASSIGKSGGLQETQYF.